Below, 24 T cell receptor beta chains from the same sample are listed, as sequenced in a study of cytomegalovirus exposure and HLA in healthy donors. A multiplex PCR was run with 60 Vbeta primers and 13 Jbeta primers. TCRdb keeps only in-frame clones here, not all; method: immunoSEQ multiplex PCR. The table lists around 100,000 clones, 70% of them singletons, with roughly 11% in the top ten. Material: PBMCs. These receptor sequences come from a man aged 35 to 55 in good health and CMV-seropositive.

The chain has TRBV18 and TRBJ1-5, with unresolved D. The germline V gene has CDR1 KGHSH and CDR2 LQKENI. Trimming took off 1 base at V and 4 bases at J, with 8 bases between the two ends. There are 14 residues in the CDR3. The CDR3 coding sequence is TGTGCCAGCTCACCACGAGTTAGTAATCAGCCCCAGCATTTT. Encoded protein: CASSPRVSNQPQHF.

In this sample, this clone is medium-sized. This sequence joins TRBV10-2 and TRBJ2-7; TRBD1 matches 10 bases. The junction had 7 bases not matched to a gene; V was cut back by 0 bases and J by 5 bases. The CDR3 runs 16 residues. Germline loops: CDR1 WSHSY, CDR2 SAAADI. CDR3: CASSESRDRGPDEQYV. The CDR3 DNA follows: TGCGCCAGCAGTGAGTCGAGGGACAGGGGACCCGACGAGCAGTACGTC.

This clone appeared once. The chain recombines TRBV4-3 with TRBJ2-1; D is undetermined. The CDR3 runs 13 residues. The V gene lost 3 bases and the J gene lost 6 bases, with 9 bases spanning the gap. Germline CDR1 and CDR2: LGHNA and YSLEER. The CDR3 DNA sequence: TGCGCCAGCAGCCAGTTGGCCCTCAATGAGCAGTTCTTC. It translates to CASSQLALNEQFF.

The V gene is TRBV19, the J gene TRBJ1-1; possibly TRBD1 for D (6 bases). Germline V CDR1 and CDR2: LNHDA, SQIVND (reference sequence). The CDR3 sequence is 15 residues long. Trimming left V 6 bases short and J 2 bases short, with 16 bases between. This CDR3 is CASSLRGAGNTEAFF. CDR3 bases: TGTGCCAGTAGCCTCCGGGGGGCTGGTAACACTGAAGCTTTCTTT. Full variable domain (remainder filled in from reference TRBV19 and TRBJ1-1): DGGITQSPKYLFRKEGQNVTLSCEQNLNHDAMYWYRQDPGQGLRLIYYSQIVNDFQKGDIAEGYSVSREKKESFPLTVTSAQKNPTAFYLCASSLRGAGNTEAFFGQGTRLTVV.

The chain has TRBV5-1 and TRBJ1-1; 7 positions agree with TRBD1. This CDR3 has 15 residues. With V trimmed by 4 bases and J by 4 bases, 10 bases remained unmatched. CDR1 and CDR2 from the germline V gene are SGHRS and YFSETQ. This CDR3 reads CASSLRGSLSTEAFF. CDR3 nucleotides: TGCGCCAGCAGCCTCAGGGGGTCCCTTTCCACTGAAGCTTTCTTT.

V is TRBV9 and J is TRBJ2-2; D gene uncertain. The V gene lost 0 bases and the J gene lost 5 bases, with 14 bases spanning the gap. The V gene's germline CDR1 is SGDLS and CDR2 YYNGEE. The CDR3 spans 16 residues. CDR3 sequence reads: CASSVGGLGRTGELFF. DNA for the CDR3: TGTGCCAGCAGCGTAGGTGGTCTAGGTAGGACCGGGGAGCTGTTTTTT. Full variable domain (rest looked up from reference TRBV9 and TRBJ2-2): DSGVTQTPKHLITATGQRVTLRCSPRSGDLSVYWYQQSLDQGLQFLIQYYNGEERAKGNILERFSAQQFPDLHSELNLSSLELGDSALYFCASSVGGLGRTGELFFGEGSRLTVL.

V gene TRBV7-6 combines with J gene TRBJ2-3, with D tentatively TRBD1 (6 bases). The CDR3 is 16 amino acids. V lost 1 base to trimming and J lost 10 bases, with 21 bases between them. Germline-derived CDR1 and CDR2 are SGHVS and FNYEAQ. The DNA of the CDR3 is TGTGCCAGCAGCTTAGAGTCCGGTCAGGGGCTGTCTGCGCAGTATTTT. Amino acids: CASSLESGQGLSAQYF. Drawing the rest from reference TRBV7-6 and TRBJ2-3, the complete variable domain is GAGVSQSPRYKVTKRGQDVALRCDPISGHVSLYWYRQALGQGPEFLTYFNYEAQQDKSGLPNDRFSAERPEGSISTLTIQRTEQRDSAMYRCASSLESGQGLSAQYFGPGTRLTVL.

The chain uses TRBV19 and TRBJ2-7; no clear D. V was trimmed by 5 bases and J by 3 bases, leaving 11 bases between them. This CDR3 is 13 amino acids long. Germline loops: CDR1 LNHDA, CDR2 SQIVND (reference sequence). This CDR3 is CASSAAPNYEQYV. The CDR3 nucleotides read TGTGCCAGTAGTGCCGCTCCGAACTACGAGCAGTACGTC.

CDR3 protein: CASSPQGVYGYTF. CDR3 nucleotides: TGTGCCAGCAGCCCACAGGGAGTATATGGCTACACCTTC. This rearrangement joins TRBV7-2 to TRBJ1-2, with D possibly matching TRBD1 (6 bases). The CDR3 loop spans 13 amino acids. Germline V gene sequence: CDR1 SGHTA, CDR2 FQGNSA. The V end was cut by 5 bases, the J end by 5 bases, with 12 bases between.

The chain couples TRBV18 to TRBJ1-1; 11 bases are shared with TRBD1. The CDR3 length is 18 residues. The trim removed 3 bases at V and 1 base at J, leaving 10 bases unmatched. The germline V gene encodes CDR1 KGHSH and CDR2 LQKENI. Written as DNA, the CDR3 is TGTGCCAGCTCACCCGGACAGGGGGCCTCGGGGAAGAACACTGAAGCTTTCTTT. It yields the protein CASSPGQGASGKNTEAFF.

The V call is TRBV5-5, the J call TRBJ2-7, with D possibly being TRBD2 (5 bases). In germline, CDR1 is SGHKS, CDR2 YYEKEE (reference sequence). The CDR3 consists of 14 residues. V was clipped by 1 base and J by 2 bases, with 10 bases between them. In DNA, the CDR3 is TGTGCCAGCAGCTTGAGCGGCAGCCCCTACGAGCAGTACGTC. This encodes CASSLSGSPYEQYV.

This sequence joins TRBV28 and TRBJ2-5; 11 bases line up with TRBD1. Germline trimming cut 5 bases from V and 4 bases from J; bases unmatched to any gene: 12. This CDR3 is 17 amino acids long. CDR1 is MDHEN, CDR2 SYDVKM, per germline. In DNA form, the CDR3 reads TGTGCCAGCAGTGGCCCCACGGACAGGGGGCTTGGAGAGACCCAGTACTTC. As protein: CASSGPTDRGLGETQYF.

CDR3 DNA sequence: TGTGCCAGCAGTGGGTCTCCAGGTAGCAATCAGCCCCAGCATTTT. Translated, it gives CASSGSPGSNQPQHF. The V gene is TRBV6-1, the J gene TRBJ1-5; D is unclear. Trimming pared 4 bases from V and 0 bases from J, leaving 10 bases between. CDR1 is MNHNS and CDR2 is SASEGT in the germline V gene. The CDR3 consists of 15 residues.

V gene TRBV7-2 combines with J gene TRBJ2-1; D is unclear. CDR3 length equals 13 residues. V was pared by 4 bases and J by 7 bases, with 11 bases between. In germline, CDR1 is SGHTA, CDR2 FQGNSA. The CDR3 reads CASSSFYGNEQFF. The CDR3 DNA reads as TGTGCCAGCAGCTCCTTTTACGGTAATGAGCAGTTCTTC.

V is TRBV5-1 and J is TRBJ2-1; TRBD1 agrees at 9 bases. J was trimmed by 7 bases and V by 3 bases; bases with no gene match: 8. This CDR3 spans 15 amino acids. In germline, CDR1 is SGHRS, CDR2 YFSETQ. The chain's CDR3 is CASSSSGTGKNEQFF. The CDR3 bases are TGCGCCAGCAGCTCCTCCGGGACAGGGAAAAATGAGCAGTTCTTC.

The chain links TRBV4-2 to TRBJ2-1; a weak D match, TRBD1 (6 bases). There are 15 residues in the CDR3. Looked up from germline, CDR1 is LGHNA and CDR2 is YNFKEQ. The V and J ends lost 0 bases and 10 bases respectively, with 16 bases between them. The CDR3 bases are TGTGCCAGCAGCCAAGATCGCAGCTCAGGGGAGGAGCAGTTCTTC. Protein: CASSQDRSSGEEQFF.

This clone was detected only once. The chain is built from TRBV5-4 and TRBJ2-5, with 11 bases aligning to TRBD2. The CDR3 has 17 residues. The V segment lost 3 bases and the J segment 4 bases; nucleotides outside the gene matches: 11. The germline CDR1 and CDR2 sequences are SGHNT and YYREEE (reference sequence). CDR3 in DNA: TGTGCCAGCAGCTCCCCAACTAGCGGGGGTGGGGCAGAGACCCAGTACTTC. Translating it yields CASSSPTSGGGAETQYF.

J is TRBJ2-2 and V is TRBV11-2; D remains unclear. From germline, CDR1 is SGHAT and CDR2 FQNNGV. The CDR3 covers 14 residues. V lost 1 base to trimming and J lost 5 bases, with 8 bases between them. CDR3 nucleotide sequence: TGTGCCAGCAGCTTAGTGATCGAGACCGGGGAGCTGTTTTTT. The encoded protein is CASSLVIETGELFF.

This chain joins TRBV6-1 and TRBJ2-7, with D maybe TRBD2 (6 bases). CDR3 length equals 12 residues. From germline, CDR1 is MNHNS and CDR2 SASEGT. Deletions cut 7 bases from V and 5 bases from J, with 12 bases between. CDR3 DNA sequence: TGTGCCAGCACCGGAGGAGGGGACGAGCAGTACTTC. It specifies CASTGGGDEQYF.

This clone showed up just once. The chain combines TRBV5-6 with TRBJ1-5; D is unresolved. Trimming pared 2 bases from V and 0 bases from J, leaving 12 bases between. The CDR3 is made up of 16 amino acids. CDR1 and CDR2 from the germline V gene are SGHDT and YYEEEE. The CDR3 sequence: CASSFYSGSSNQPQHF. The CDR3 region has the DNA TGTGCCAGCAGCTTTTACTCCGGGAGTAGCAATCAGCCCCAGCATTTT.

The CDR3 nucleotides read TGTGCCAGTAGTATCGCGGGTTCCAGCTATGGCTACACCTTC. It is translated as CASSIAGSSYGYTF. The chain joins TRBV19 to TRBJ1-2; D call uncertain. The CDR3 loop spans 14 amino acids. The V gene lost 3 bases and the J gene lost 4 bases, with 12 bases spanning the gap. CDR1 LNHDA and CDR2 SQIVND come from the germline V gene (reference sequence).

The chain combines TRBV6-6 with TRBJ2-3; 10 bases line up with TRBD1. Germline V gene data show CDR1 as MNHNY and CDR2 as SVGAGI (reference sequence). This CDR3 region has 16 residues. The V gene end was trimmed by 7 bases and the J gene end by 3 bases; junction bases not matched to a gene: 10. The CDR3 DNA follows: TGTGCCAGCACCCGATCTCGGGGACAGGGGACAGATACGCAGTATTTT. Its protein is CASTRSRGQGTDTQYF.

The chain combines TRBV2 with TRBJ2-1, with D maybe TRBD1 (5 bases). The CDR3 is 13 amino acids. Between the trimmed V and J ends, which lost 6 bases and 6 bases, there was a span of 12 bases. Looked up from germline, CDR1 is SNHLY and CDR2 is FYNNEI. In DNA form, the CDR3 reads TGTGCCAGCAGGTCGCAGGGCATCAATGAGCAGTTCTTC. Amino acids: CASRSQGINEQFF. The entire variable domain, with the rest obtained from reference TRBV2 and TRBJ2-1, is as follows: EPEVTQTPSHQVTQMGQEVILRCVPISNHLYFYWYRQILGQKVEFLVSFYNNEISEKSEIFDDQFSVERPDGSNFTLKIRSTKLEDSAMYFCASRSQGINEQFFGPGTRLTVL.

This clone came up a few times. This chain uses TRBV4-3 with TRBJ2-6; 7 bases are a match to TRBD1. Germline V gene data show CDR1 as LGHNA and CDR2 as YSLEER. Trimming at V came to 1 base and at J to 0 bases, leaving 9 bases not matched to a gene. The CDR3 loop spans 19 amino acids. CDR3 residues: CASSQVFGQAYSGANVLTF. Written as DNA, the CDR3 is TGCGCCAGCAGCCAAGTTTTTGGACAGGCCTACTCTGGGGCCAACGTCCTGACTTTC.